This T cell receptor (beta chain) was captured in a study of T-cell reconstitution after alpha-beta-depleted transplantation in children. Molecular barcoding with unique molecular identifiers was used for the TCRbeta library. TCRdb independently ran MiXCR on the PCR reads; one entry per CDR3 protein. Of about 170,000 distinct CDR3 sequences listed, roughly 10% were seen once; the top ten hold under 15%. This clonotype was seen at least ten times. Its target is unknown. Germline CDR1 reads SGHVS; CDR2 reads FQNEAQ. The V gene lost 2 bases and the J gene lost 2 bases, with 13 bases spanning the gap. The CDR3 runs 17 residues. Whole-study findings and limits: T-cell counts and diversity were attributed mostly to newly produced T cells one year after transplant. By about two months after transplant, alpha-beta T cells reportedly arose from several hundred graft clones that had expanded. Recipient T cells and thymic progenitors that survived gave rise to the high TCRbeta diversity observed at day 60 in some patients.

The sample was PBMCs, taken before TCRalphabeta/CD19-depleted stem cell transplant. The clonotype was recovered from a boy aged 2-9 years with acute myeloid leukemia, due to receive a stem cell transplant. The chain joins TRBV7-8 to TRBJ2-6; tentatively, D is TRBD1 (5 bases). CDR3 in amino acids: CASSLFGAGTGANVLTF. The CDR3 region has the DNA TGTGCCAGCAGCTTATTTGGGGCAGGGACTGGGGCCAACGTCCTGACTTTC.